Included here is one T cell receptor beta chain sequence, with context. The antigen it binds to is not known. No quality values exist for individual bases; no much larger clone is one base distant. The immunoSEQ Assay, a bias-controlled multiplex PCR, was used to amplify TCRbeta CDR3 regions from genomic DNA. The authors processed their data as follows. Nucleated cell counts per sample were estimated from amplification of reference gene primers within the assay. Sequence reads were collapsed and filtered to measure the absolute abundance of every unique TCRbeta CDR3 rearrangement. For each sample, productive Simpson clonality was calculated by taking the square root of Simpson's diversity index across productive rearrangements. TCRdb obtained this table from immuneACCESS and retained in-frame rearrangements with V and J assigned. These tables miss some clones; where compared with another copy, unresolved V genes account for less than half of the shortfall, and the remainder is unexplained. That table is the source of V, J and clone size, and D and trimming were worked out from the DNA. This sample gives 90,000 to 150,000 clones in total; over 60% of them show up just once. The ten biggest clones cover roughly 5.6% of the sample.

This entry is derived from a study of blood T cell repertoires in COVID-19 (dated by TCRdb to the early 2020s). Turning to the overall study: Samples covering the acute and convalescent phases of COVID-19 were provided by collaborators in the United States, Italy and Spain. The dataset comprised deeply sampled blood TCRbeta repertoires from subjects exposed to, actively infected with, or recovered from COVID-19. HLA class I and class II types, where available, came from metadata supplied by the sample provider rather than from assay-based typing. A de-identified subject ID, COVID-19 status, age in years and sex were almost always included in the sample metadata. The prospective study material was composed of cDNA or gDNA derived from T cells, B-cell-depleted T cells, or PBMCs. A freely available public database, intended as a resource for researchers studying the immune response to SARS-CoV-2, is where the repertoires were released. Samples came from the ongoing ImmuneRACE study (first 160 participants) plus 1,254 subjects from 6 global collaborators. General findings and caveats noted by the study authors: Clinical and demographic metadata were provided uncurated, with the amount varying by source and participant.

Cut back by 7 bases and 2 bases, the V and J ends lie 14 bases apart. Via the germline V gene, CDR1 is SNHLY and CDR2 FYNNEI. The CDR3 has 14 amino acids, counting the end cysteine and phenylalanine. Only CDR3 DNA remains: 42 bases, in frame from the first base. Collaborating institutions collected whole blood in K2EDTA tubes following their own protocols. For TCRbeta analysis, collaborators shipped samples as frozen whole blood, isolated PBMCs, or DNA extracted from either of those sample types. The sequence was collected from a man in his 70s with acute or convalescent COVID-19. Sequencing input: peripheral blood. The chain is encoded by TRBV2 joined to TRBJ2-5; TRBD1 is a possible D gene, resting on 5 matching bases. The DNA reads as follows: TGTGCCAGCAAAGACCAGGGTCGGCAAGAGACCCAGTACTTC. Its amino acids are CASKDQGRQETQYF.